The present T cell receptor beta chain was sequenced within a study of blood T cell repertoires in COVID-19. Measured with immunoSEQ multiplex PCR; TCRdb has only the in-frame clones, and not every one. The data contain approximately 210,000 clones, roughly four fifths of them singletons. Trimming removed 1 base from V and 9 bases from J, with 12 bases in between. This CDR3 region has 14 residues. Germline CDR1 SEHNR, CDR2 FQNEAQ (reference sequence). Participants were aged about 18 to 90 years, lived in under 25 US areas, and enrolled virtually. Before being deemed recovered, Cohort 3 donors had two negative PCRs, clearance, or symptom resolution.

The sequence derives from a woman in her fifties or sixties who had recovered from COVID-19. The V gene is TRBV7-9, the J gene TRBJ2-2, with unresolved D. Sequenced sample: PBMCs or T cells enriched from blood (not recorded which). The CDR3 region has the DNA TGTGCCAGCAGCTTAGGAGGCCAAACGCGGGAGCTGTTTTTT. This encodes CASSLGGQTRELFF.